This TCR beta chain is from a study of shared clonotypes between healthy human individuals. Across the study: Donors had three CD4 naive, three CD4 memory, two CD8 naive and one CD8 memory plate apiece.

Replicate sorted-subset PCRs were loaded with around 220 ng DNA, approximately 31,000 T cell genomes. Source study methods: Filtering differed since immunoSEQ provided only junctions, with no quality scores. Sequenced by immunoSEQ multiplex PCR; TCRdb stores in-frame clones only, minus some. The V and J calls and the clone size are those of that table, but D and trimming were determined from the DNA. The sample records over 95,000 clones, approximately 70% being singletons. J was trimmed by 5 bases and V by 0 bases; bases with no gene match: 7. Germline V gene data show CDR1 as MGHRA and CDR2 as YSYEKL. The CDR3 contains 16 residues. Remarks on this clone: Its target is unknown.

Study-wide results and limits: A few donors had 5% to 6% of their naive CD4 clonotypes in common.

The sequencing input was memory CD8+ T cells sorted from blood. The subset: CD45RO+ cells pooled with CCR7-negative TemRA cells. V is TRBV4-1 and J is TRBJ2-5; TRBD2 matches at 9 bases. This sequence was found in a woman aged 30 to 39 in good health. This CDR3 reads CASSQDWAGGVETQYF. DNA for the CDR3: TGCGCCAGCAGCCAAGATTGGGCGGGAGGGGTGGAGACCCAGTACTTC.